The clone carrying this T cell receptor (beta chain) was seen ten or more times. As yet, its antigen is unknown. For TCRbeta, the library was prepared with unique molecular identifiers. One entry per CDR3 protein, called by TCRdb with MiXCR from the PCR reads. The data contain about 460,000 distinct CDR3 sequences, roughly a tenth of them singletons. This entry is derived from a study of T-cell reconstitution after alpha-beta-depleted transplantation in children. Regarding the study as a whole: Approximately two months post-transplant, alpha-beta T cells reportedly originated from several hundred expanded graft clones. Once a year had passed after transplant, T-cell counts and diversity came mostly from newly produced T cells. Some patients showed high day-60 TCRbeta diversity, which derived from surviving recipient T cells and thymic progenitors.

Between the trimmed V and J ends, which lost 6 bases and 12 bases, there was a span of 21 bases. The CDR3 length is 13 residues. Germline CDR1 DFQATT, CDR2 SNEGSKA (reference sequence). This sequence was found in a child aged 2-15 years with inherited bone marrow failure, due to receive a stem cell transplant. The chain recombines TRBV20-1 with TRBJ2-1; the D is unclear. Sequenced here: PBMCs, sampled before TCRalphabeta/CD19-depleted stem cell transplant. Here the CDR3 DNA reads TGCAGTGCCCCCGGTCATCTCGGCGGTGCGCAGTTCTTC. The encoded protein is CSAPGHLGGAQFF.